The next 32 T cell receptor beta chains were all read from a single sample in a study of siplizumab effects on memory and regulatory T cells. The data were produced by immunoSEQ multiplex PCR, yet TCRdb's version contains in-frame clones alone and is incomplete. The repertoire has around 83,000 clones, approximately 90% of them found once; the top ten carry around 15%. Sequenced: CD4+ T cells sorted from blood. All receptors come from a human donor in good health.

The gene calls are TRBV18 and TRBJ1-1, with 8 bases identical to TRBD1. The V segment lost 4 bases and the J segment 8 bases; nucleotides outside the gene matches: 12. The germline gives CDR1 KGHSH, CDR2 LQKENI. CDR3 size: 15 residues. CDR3 sequence (DNA): TGTGCCAGCTCACTGGGGGGTGGACAGGGCAACGAAGCTTTCTTT. This translates into CASSLGGGQGNEAFF.

The V call is TRBV6-6, the J call TRBJ2-7; 7 nucleotides align to TRBD2. CDR3 length equals 10 residues. Trimming took 8 bases from V and 6 from J; bases not matched to a gene: 1. Germline lookup yields CDR1 MNHNY and CDR2 SVGAGI (reference sequence). The CDR3 spells CASSGGEQYF. DNA of the CDR3: TGTGCCAGCTCGGGAGGCGAGCAGTACTTC.

The rearrangement uses TRBV19 and TRBJ2-7; no definite D call. The CDR3 extends over 12 amino acids. CDR1 is LNHDA and CDR2 is SQIVND in the germline V gene (reference sequence). The V end was cut by 9 bases, the J end by 4 bases, with 13 bases between. This CDR3 is CARSGWAYEQYF. The CDR3 DNA is TGTGCCAGGTCAGGCTGGGCGTACGAGCAGTACTTC.

The chain combines TRBV15 with TRBJ2-5; 9 bases map to TRBD2. This CDR3 has 15 amino acids. Germline V gives CDR1 LNHNV, CDR2 YYDKDF (reference sequence). J lost 5 bases, V lost 3 bases, and 7 bases had no gene match. The CDR3 protein is CATSSLAGAPETQYF. In nucleotides, the CDR3 is TGTGCCACCAGCAGCTTAGCGGGAGCCCCTGAGACCCAGTACTTC.

This clone was recorded once. The chain couples TRBV18 to TRBJ2-5; 13 positions agree with TRBD2. From germline, CDR1 is KGHSH and CDR2 LQKENI. J was trimmed by 5 bases and V by 3 bases; bases with no gene match: 6. The CDR3 is 16 residues long. DNA of the CDR3: TGTGCCAGCTCACCTCGGACTAGCGGGAGCGAGGAGACCCAGTACTTC. Amino acids: CASSPRTSGSEETQYF.

The rearrangement uses TRBV7-9 and TRBJ2-1, with D possibly being TRBD1 (7 bases). V shed 5 bases and J shed 4 bases, with 9 bases lying between them. CDR1 and CDR2 (germline): SEHNR, FQNEAQ (reference sequence). The CDR3 has 13 amino acids. CDR3 nucleotide sequence: TGTGCCAGCAGCGCGGGACAGTACAATGAGCAGTTCTTC. Protein product: CASSAGQYNEQFF.

This clone was detected a few times. The V and J genes are TRBV27 and TRBJ1-5; 7 positions match TRBD1. With 6 bases clipped from V and 2 bases from J, the junction kept 4 bases outside the gene matches. The CDR3 contains 14 residues. From germline, CDR1 is MNHEY and CDR2 SMNVEV (reference sequence). The chain's CDR3 is CASRRQGGNQPQHF. The CDR3 nucleotides read TGTGCCAGCAGACGACAGGGTGGCAATCAGCCCCAGCATTTT.

The chain combines TRBV9 with TRBJ2-7, with 14 nucleotides matching TRBD2. V was pared by 4 bases and J by 1 base, with 4 bases of the junction left unmatched. CDR3 length equals 16 residues. Germline V gene sequence: CDR1 SGDLS, CDR2 YYNGEE. The CDR3 sequence is CASSIGLAGGSYEQYF. CDR3 sequence (DNA): TGTGCCAGCAGCATAGGACTAGCGGGAGGATCCTACGAGCAGTACTTC.

This chain uses TRBV28 with TRBJ2-7; 9 bases are a match to TRBD2. Losses at the gene ends were 2 bases for V and 4 bases for J; bases not matched to a gene: 12. The CDR3 is made up of 17 amino acids. In germline, CDR1 is MDHEN, CDR2 SYDVKM. In nucleotides, the CDR3 is TGTGCCAGCAGTTTACCCCCCGGACTAGCGTTTAGTTACGAGCAGTACTTC. The encoded protein is CASSLPPGLAFSYEQYF.

The chain's CDR3 is CAWSVRQSGNTIYF. The CDR3 DNA is TGTGCCTGGAGTGTGCGGCAGTCTGGAAACACCATATATTTT. The chain links TRBV30 to TRBJ1-3, with D uncertain. The CDR3 is made up of 14 amino acids. Trimming removed 0 bases at V and 1 base at J, with 7 bases between. From germline, CDR1 is GTSNPN and CDR2 SVGIG (reference sequence).

The chain uses TRBV12-5 and TRBJ2-1, with TRBD1 as a possible D gene (6 bases). Germline-derived CDR1 and CDR2 are LGHNT and FRNRAP. This CDR3 comprises 13 residues. V was cut by 7 bases and J by 6 bases, with 13 bases left in between. DNA of the CDR3: TGTGCTAGTGCCCACAGGGTCGGCAATGAGCAGTTCTTC. Its translation: CASAHRVGNEQFF. Combining the CDR3 with reference TRBV12-5 and TRBJ2-1 gives the whole variable domain DARVTQTPRHKVTEMGQEVTMRCQPILGHNTVFWYRQTMMQGLELLAYFRNRAPLDDSGMPKDRFSAEMPDATLATLKIQPSEPRDSAVYFCASAHRVGNEQFFGPGTRLTVL.

The chain joins TRBV28 to TRBJ2-6; the match to TRBD1 covers 7 bases. The V and J ends lost 3 bases and 0 bases, in that order; junction bases with no gene match: 8. This CDR3 has 18 residues. In germline, CDR1 is MDHEN, CDR2 SYDVKM. CDR3 residues: CASSFQGTVSSGANVLTF. The DNA of the CDR3 is TGTGCCAGCAGTTTTCAGGGGACAGTGAGCTCTGGGGCCAACGTCCTGACTTTC. Filled out from reference TRBV28 and TRBJ2-6, the complete variable domain reads DVKVTQSSRYLVKRTGEKVFLECVQDMDHENMFWYRQDPGLGLRLIYFSYDVKMKEKGDIPEGYSVSREKKERFSLILESASTNQTSMYLCASSFQGTVSSGANVLTFGAGSRLTVL.

The chain uses TRBV10-1 and TRBJ1-2; 7 positions match TRBD1. The CDR3 is made up of 15 amino acids. CDR1 WNHNN and CDR2 SYGVQD come from the germline V gene (reference sequence). The V and J ends lost 0 bases and 4 bases, in that order; junction bases with no gene match: 5. CDR3 bases: TGCGCCAGCAGTGAGTCTCCGGGACAGTTCTATGGCTACACCTTC. This translates into CASSESPGQFYGYTF.

The rearrangement uses TRBV6-4 and TRBJ2-7; the match to TRBD2 covers 7 bases. The V and J ends lost 5 bases and 0 bases, in that order; junction bases with no gene match: 7. This CDR3 comprises 15 residues. CDR1 and CDR2 (germline): MRHNA, SNTAGT. CDR3 amino acids: CASSLKSGTSYEQYF. The DNA for the CDR3 is TGTGCCAGCAGTCTAAAGAGCGGGACCTCCTACGAGCAGTACTTC.

This chain joins TRBV7-8 and TRBJ1-5; TRBD1 might be the D (5 bases). CDR3 length: 13 residues. CDR1 and CDR2 from the germline V gene are SGHVS and FQNEAQ. V dropped 4 bases and J dropped 4 bases, with 8 bases sitting between them. This CDR3 is CASSWAGNQPQHF. The CDR3 coding sequence is TGTGCCAGCAGCTGGGCAGGGAATCAGCCCCAGCATTTT.

The rearrangement uses TRBV6-1 and TRBJ1-5; the D gene is possibly TRBD1 (5 bases). CDR3 length: 15 residues. Germline CDR1 reads MNHNS; CDR2 reads SASEGT. V was shortened by 4 bases and J by 7 bases, with 17 bases between the two germline ends. The CDR3 spells CASSVGRGGKQPQHF. The DNA of the CDR3 is TGTGCCAGCAGTGTGGGCCGGGGGGGAAAACAGCCCCAGCATTTT.

The genes are TRBV11-3 and TRBJ2-2; TRBD1 might be the D (6 bases). The CDR3 is made up of 14 amino acids. Trimming took 5 bases from V and 1 from J, leaving 8 bases between them. Germline CDR1 is SGHNT and CDR2 is YENEEA. The CDR3 loop reads CASSIRGNTGELFF. The CDR3 nucleotides read TGTGCCAGCAGCATCAGGGGGAACACCGGGGAGCTGTTTTTT.

The chain recombines TRBV7-3 with TRBJ2-1; 7 bases align to TRBD2. V lost 2 bases, J lost 5 bases, and 3 bases stayed unmatched. The V gene's germline CDR1 is SGHTA and CDR2 FQGTGA. CDR3 length: 14 amino acids. Written as DNA, the CDR3 is TGTGCCAGCAGCTTAGCGGGAGTTAACAATGAGCAGTTCTTC. This sequence encodes CASSLAGVNNEQFF.

The V and J genes are TRBV29-1 and TRBJ1-1; D is unresolved. Per germline, CDR1 SQVTM and CDR2 ANQGSEA. V was trimmed by 7 bases and J by 0 bases, leaving 12 bases between them. The CDR3 covers 13 residues. CDR3: CSGYTTLNTEAFF. For the CDR3, the DNA is TGCAGCGGATACACAACTTTGAACACTGAAGCTTTCTTT.

This clone has a single count. The CDR3: CAISDRGKNTEAFF. The CDR3 DNA sequence: TGTGCCATCAGTGATCGGGGGAAGAACACTGAAGCTTTCTTT. The rearrangement uses TRBV10-3 and TRBJ1-1; tentatively, D is TRBD1 (5 bases). V was clipped by 3 bases and J by 1 base, with 9 bases between them. The CDR3 runs to 14 residues. CDR1 is ENHRY and CDR2 is SYGVKD in the germline V gene.

CDR3 amino acids: CASSPVRLLSYEQYF. In nucleotides, the CDR3 is TGTGCCAGCAGCCCCGTGAGGCTGCTCTCCTACGAGCAGTACTTC. The chain uses TRBV7-8 and TRBJ2-7; no definite D call. V lost 5 bases and J 0 bases, leaving 14 bases between the germline ends. Germline V gene data show CDR1 as SGHVS and CDR2 as FQNEAQ. This CDR3 is built from 15 residues.

The J gene is TRBJ1-5, the V gene TRBV30; 8 positions agree with TRBD1. Trimming took 2 bases from V and 6 from J; bases not matched to a gene: 6. Germline lookup yields CDR1 GTSNPN and CDR2 SVGIG (reference sequence). There are 14 residues in the CDR3. The CDR3 nucleotides are TGTGCCTGGAGTTCAGGGGGCGAGATTCAGCCCCAGCATTTT. It translates to CAWSSGGEIQPQHF.

V is TRBV11-2 and J is TRBJ2-1; 14 bases align to TRBD2. Germline assignment: CDR1 SGHAT and CDR2 FQNNGV. V trimming: 3 bases; J trimming: 8 bases; junction bases outside the gene matches: 3. The CDR3 consists of 15 residues. This CDR3 reads CASSFRLAGGDEQFF. CDR3 in DNA: TGTGCCAGCAGCTTTCGACTAGCGGGGGGGGATGAGCAGTTCTTC.

This clone appeared a single time. The chain couples TRBV5-1 to TRBJ2-3; no firm D call. Looked up from germline, CDR1 is SGHRS and CDR2 is YFSETQ. This CDR3 region has 16 residues. Trimming stripped 4 bases from V and 1 base from J, with 16 bases between. The CDR3 is CASSALLGRGTDTQYF. CDR3 coding DNA: TGCGCCAGCAGCGCCTTATTAGGTCGGGGCACAGATACGCAGTATTTT.

V is TRBV18 and J is TRBJ2-3; D gene ambiguous. The CDR3 totals 14 residues. Trimming took 2 bases from V and 4 from J, leaving 10 bases between them. Germline V gene lookup returns CDR1 KGHSH and CDR2 LQKENI. The CDR3 DNA reads TGTGCCAGCTCACCATGGGCACGGGCAGATACGCAGTATTTT. Its translation: CASSPWARADTQYF.

V gene TRBV30 combines with J gene TRBJ1-2; 8 positions match TRBD1. Germline CDR1 and CDR2: GTSNPN and SVGIG (reference sequence). V shed 3 bases, J shed 4 bases, and the junction held 16 bases outside the gene matches. CDR3 length equals 17 residues. CDR3 region: CAWSPPGMAGGIYGYTF. In nucleotides, the CDR3 is TGTGCCTGGAGCCCCCCGGGGATGGCAGGGGGCATCTATGGCTACACCTTC.

This clone has only a few counts. The J gene is TRBJ1-3, the V gene TRBV7-3, with 11 bases that match TRBD1. V lost 6 bases, J lost 7 bases, and 8 bases stayed unmatched. Germline assignment: CDR1 SGHTA and CDR2 FQGTGA. The CDR3 contains 15 residues. CDR3 nucleotide sequence: TGTGCCAGCAGTAGGACAGGGGGCGTCGGCAACACCATATATTTT. It codes for CASSRTGGVGNTIYF.

V is TRBV7-3 and J is TRBJ2-7; tentatively, D is TRBD2 (5 bases). CDR1 SGHTA and CDR2 FQGTGA come from the germline V gene. The CDR3 has 13 amino acids. The V end was cut by 4 bases, the J end by 7 bases, with 14 bases between. The CDR3 coding sequence is TGTGCCAGCAGCTCCACTAGTGTGGGGGAGCAGTACTTC. Translating it yields CASSSTSVGEQYF.

The chain is built from TRBV18 and TRBJ1-3; 9 bases are a match to TRBD1. CDR3 length: 15 residues. The V segment lost 3 bases and the J segment 4 bases; nucleotides outside the gene matches: 4. Germline CDR1 and CDR2: KGHSH and LQKENI. The CDR3 DNA follows: TGTGCCAGCTCACCGGACAGGGGAAGGGGAAACACCATATATTTT. It yields the protein CASSPDRGRGNTIYF.

Here the CDR3 DNA reads TGTGCCAGCTCTCCTTACAGCGGGAGGGCCAGCTCCTACAATGAGCAGTTCTTC. Amino acids: CASSPYSGRASSYNEQFF. The chain employs TRBV19 and TRBJ2-1; the match to TRBD2 covers 10 bases. Germline V CDR1 and CDR2: LNHDA, SQIVND (reference sequence). V lost 9 bases, J lost 0 bases, and 14 bases stayed unmatched. The CDR3 sequence is 18 residues long.

This chain links TRBV6-6 with TRBJ1-6, with 9 bases aligning to TRBD1. Germline lookup yields CDR1 MNHNY and CDR2 SVGAGI (reference sequence). This CDR3 has 15 amino acids. V gave up 6 bases and J gave up 6 bases; unmatched junction bases: 6. The CDR3 nucleotides read TGTGCCAGCAGGGGAGGACAGGGGATTAATTCACCCCTCCACTTT. Amino acid sequence: CASRGGQGINSPLHF.

The chain is built from TRBV7-1 and TRBJ1-5; D is uncertain. TRBV7-1 is flagged as an ORF with uncertain function. This CDR3 is built from 14 residues. V lost 4 bases and J lost 4, with 11 bases in between. DNA of the CDR3: TGTGCCAGCAGCTTATTCCCCGGAAATCAGCCCCAGCATTTT. Amino acid sequence: CASSLFPGNQPQHF.